One sample yielded the 5 T cell receptor beta chains listed below, sequenced in a study of blood T cell repertoires in COVID-19. Using immunoSEQ multiplex PCR, the repertoire was profiled, and TCRdb retains in-frame clones only, with some absent. The sample carries hundreds of thousands of clones, roughly 89% recorded once. Sequenced: peripheral blood. Receptors originate from a woman aged 45-59 years with COVID-19, enrolled during active disease.

This chain links TRBV5-1 with TRBJ1-4, with D uncertain. The V gene's germline CDR1 is SGHRS and CDR2 YFSETQ. This CDR3 comprises 13 residues. Trimming took off 2 bases at V and 8 bases at J, with 10 bases between the two ends. The CDR3 sequence is CASSFEAREKLFF. In nucleotides, the CDR3 is TGCGCCAGCAGCTTTGAAGCAAGAGAAAAACTGTTTTTT.

CDR3 region: CACLRVAYGYTF. CDR3 DNA: TGTGCCTGTCTCAGGGTGGCCTATGGCTACACCTTC. The gene calls are TRBV30 and TRBJ1-2; D perhaps matches TRBD1 (5 bases). The CDR3 has 12 amino acids. The germline CDR1 and CDR2 sequences are GTSNPN and SVGIG (reference sequence). Trimming took 6 bases from V and 4 from J, leaving 12 bases between them.

V usage is TRBV10-3 and J usage is TRBJ1-3; no firm D call. Germline loops: CDR1 ENHRY, CDR2 SYGVKD. The CDR3 covers 14 residues. V shed 2 bases and J shed 2 bases, with 7 bases lying between them. Written as DNA, the CDR3 is TGTGCCATCAGTGAGATAACAGCTGGAAACACCATATATTTT. Translation: CAISEITAGNTIYF.

The chain recombines TRBV5-1 with TRBJ1-3, with D possibly TRBD1 on 5 matching bases. With 5 bases removed from V and 1 base from J, the gap between germline ends came to 7 bases. This CDR3 has 13 residues. The germline V gene encodes CDR1 SGHRS and CDR2 YFSETQ. This CDR3 reads CASSAGSGNTIYF. The CDR3 DNA reads as TGCGCCAGCAGTGCAGGGTCTGGAAACACCATATATTTT. The full variable domain, rest sourced from reference TRBV5-1 and TRBJ1-3, is KAGVTQTPRYLIKTRGQQVTLSCSPISGHRSVSWYQQTPGQGLQFLFEYFSETQRNKGNFPGRFSGRQFSNSRSEMNVSTLELGDSALYLCASSAGSGNTIYFGEGSWLTVV.

This sequence joins TRBV4-1 and TRBJ2-7; 11 positions match TRBD2. The CDR3 has 16 residues. Unmatched junction bases numbered 6, after V lost 3 bases and J lost 2 bases. Germline CDR1 MGHRA, CDR2 YSYEKL. In DNA, the CDR3 is TGCGCCAGCAGCCACATGGCTAGCGGGGGGACCTACGAGCAGTACTTC. Translating gives CASSHMASGGTYEQYF.